This record concerns one T cell receptor (beta chain) sequence. Vbeta (60) and Jbeta (13) primers were used in the PCR. Method: immunoSEQ multiplex PCR; TCRdb's copy keeps in-frame clones and lacks some. The data contain under 150,000 clones, around four fifths of them singletons. The CDR3 covers 11 residues. The germline V gene encodes CDR1 MNHNS and CDR2 SASEGT. After removal of 4 bases from V and 13 bases from J, the junction contained 4 bases not matched to a gene. The data were obtained in a study of cytomegalovirus exposure and HLA in healthy donors. Study information: Unique TCRs from HLA-typed donors, some 85 million of them, were held in an early data release.

V is TRBV6-1 and J is TRBJ1-1; TRBD1 aligns across 9 bases. The TCR comes from a human donor in good health. Sequencing was done on a sample of PBMCs. For the CDR3, the DNA is TGTGCCAGCAGTGGGACAGGGGCGGGTTTCTTT. Translation gives CASSGTGAGFF.